A single sample is the source of the 19 T cell receptor beta chains below, sequenced in a study of Ad26.COV2.S vaccination and SARS-CoV-2 variants. Documented treatment: some 20 received Ad26.COV2.S at low or high dose, single or two shots; roughly five received placebo; per-sample allocation not given. Day 63 after the first injection of vaccine or placebo was the sampling time. Sequenced by immunoSEQ multiplex PCR; TCRdb stores in-frame clones only, minus some. The data show more than 250,000 clones, with more than 75% seen just once and over 2.5% held by the top ten. The sample was peripheral blood, taken in a trial of Ad26.COV2.S vaccine versus placebo. Receptor source: a person aged 18-65 years who received the Ad26.COV2.S COVID-19 vaccine or a placebo.

This clone was picked up a small number of times. This chain links TRBV6-5 with TRBJ2-3; 9 bases are shared with TRBD2. Germline CDR1 is MNHEY and CDR2 is SVGAGI. J gave up 1 base and V 11 bases, and 4 bases lay outside the gene matches. This CDR3 has 13 amino acids. CDR3 residues: CAGRTSGTDTQYF. CDR3 coding DNA: TGTGCCGGGCGGACTAGCGGCACAGATACGCAGTATTTT.

The chain employs TRBV19 and TRBJ2-5, with 11 bases that match TRBD2. J was trimmed by 5 bases and V by 5 bases; bases with no gene match: 13. The CDR3 sequence is 17 residues long. In germline, CDR1 is LNHDA, CDR2 SQIVND (reference sequence). The CDR3 here is CASSSGSSGGLRETQYF. CDR3 nucleotide sequence: TGTGCCAGTAGTTCCGGATCTAGCGGGGGGCTCCGGGAGACCCAGTACTTC.

This clone was recorded once. J is TRBJ1-2 and V is TRBV29-1; D is uncertain. Trimming shortened V by 6 bases and J by 0 bases, and 11 bases separated the two germline ends. Per the germline V gene, CDR1 is SQVTM and CDR2 is ANQGSEA. The CDR3 has 13 amino acids. This chain's CDR3 is CSVYNRANYGYTF. In DNA form, the CDR3 reads TGCAGCGTGTATAACCGAGCTAACTATGGCTACACCTTC.

The chain carries TRBV30 and TRBJ2-7; 8 bases are a match to TRBD1. Germline loops: CDR1 GTSNPN, CDR2 SVGIG (reference sequence). The CDR3 loop spans 14 amino acids. Unmatched junction bases numbered 6, after V lost 0 bases and J lost 5 bases. The CDR3 region is CAWSVSGGPDEQYF. CDR3 DNA sequence: TGTGCCTGGAGTGTCTCAGGGGGCCCCGACGAGCAGTACTTC.

Note on this clone: At the DNA level, this CDR3 is encoded by other sequences in the same sample as well. This chain connects TRBV7-2 to TRBJ2-5; D is unclear. There are 12 residues in the CDR3. V gave up 5 bases and J gave up 4 bases, with 8 bases separating them. The germline V gene has CDR1 SGHTA and CDR2 FQGNSA. Written as DNA, the CDR3 is TGTGCCAGCAGCCCGCGAGGAGAGACCCAGTACTTC. Its translation: CASSPRGETQYF.

The CDR3 loop is CSVESWDRGPYEQYF. In DNA, the CDR3 is TGCAGCGTTGAATCGTGGGACAGGGGTCCCTACGAGCAGTACTTC. This chain uses TRBV29-1 with TRBJ2-7; 10 bases align to TRBD1. Germline-derived CDR1 and CDR2 are SQVTM and ANQGSEA. The V gene end was trimmed by 2 bases and the J gene end by 2 bases; junction bases not matched to a gene: 6. This CDR3 is 15 amino acids long.

The rearrangement links TRBV3-1 (or the pseudogene TRBV3-2) to TRBJ2-7, with 10 bases fitting TRBD2. The V gene's germline CDR1 is LGHDT and CDR2 YNNKEL (reference sequence). With V trimmed by 4 bases and J by 5 bases, 5 bases remained unmatched. This CDR3 has 14 residues. The CDR3 coding sequence is TGTGCCAGCAGCCTAGCGGGAGGTTCGGACGAGCAGTACTTC. This gives the protein CASSLAGGSDEQYF.

The V gene is TRBV30, the J gene TRBJ2-7, with a possible D match to TRBD2 (5 bases). The germline V gene encodes CDR1 GTSNPN and CDR2 SVGIG (reference sequence). The CDR3 loop spans 13 amino acids. Trimming cost V 4 bases and J 6 bases, with 16 bases left between them. CDR3 coding DNA: TGTGCCTGGACTCGGAACGACGCGGGCGAGCAGTACTTC. Residues: CAWTRNDAGEQYF. The full variable domain, its missing parts supplied by reference TRBV30 and TRBJ2-7, is SQTIHQWPATLVQPVGSPLSLECTVEGTSNPNLYWYRQAAGRGLQLLFYSVGIGQISSEVPQNLSASRPQDRQFILSSKKLLLSDSGFYLCAWTRNDAGEQYFGPGTRLTVT.

This chain links TRBV6-2 or TRBV6-3 with TRBJ1-1, with D tentatively TRBD1 (6 bases). Germline CDR1 MNHEY, CDR2 SVGEGT. V shed 4 bases and J shed 3 bases, with 12 bases lying between them. There are 14 residues in the CDR3. CDR3: CASSSGQQYTEAFF. The CDR3 DNA sequence: TGTGCCAGCAGTTCCGGACAGCAATACACTGAAGCTTTCTTT.

The rearrangement links TRBV6-6 to TRBJ2-7; 10 nucleotides line up with TRBD2. Per germline, CDR1 MNHNY and CDR2 SVGAGI (reference sequence). The CDR3 is made up of 14 amino acids. V dropped 5 bases and J dropped 1; count of bases not matched to a gene: 2. The CDR3 region is CASSASGSSYEQYF. The CDR3 coding sequence is TGTGCCAGCAGTGCTAGCGGGAGTTCCTACGAGCAGTACTTC.

The V call is TRBV19, the J call TRBJ1-2; no firm D call. CDR3 length: 13 residues. Trimming left V 3 bases short and J 8 bases short, with 13 bases between. Germline V gene data show CDR1 as LNHDA and CDR2 as SQIVND (reference sequence). The CDR3 DNA sequence: TGTGCCAGTAGTATCGGACCGGTCTACGGCTACACCTTC. Translating it yields CASSIGPVYGYTF.

The chain joins TRBV30 to TRBJ1-2, with D unresolved. CDR1 is GTSNPN, CDR2 SVGIG, per germline (reference sequence). The ends were cut back, 7 bases at V and 4 bases at J, with 19 bases in the middle. The CDR3 runs 14 residues. This CDR3 reads CAFPGVASAYGYTF. The CDR3 DNA follows: TGTGCCTTCCCTGGGGTCGCATCCGCCTATGGCTACACCTTC.

The CDR3 DNA reads TGTGCCTGGATGTTAATGGGGACAATGCTGTTTGGATCTGGAAACACCATATATTTT. This encodes CAWMLMGTMLFGSGNTIYF. The gene calls are TRBV30 and TRBJ1-3; perhaps TRBD1 as D (6 bases). Germline CDR1 GTSNPN, CDR2 SVGIG (reference sequence). The CDR3 totals 19 residues. The V end was cut by 4 bases, the J end by 1 base, with 26 bases between.

The chain has TRBV15 and TRBJ1-5; 7 bases agree with TRBD1. Germline CDR1 LNHNV, CDR2 YYDKDF (reference sequence). There are 14 residues in the CDR3. The ends lost 5 bases at V and 7 bases at J; junction bases unmatched: 8. CDR3: CATSRRDRRQPQHF. CDR3 coding DNA: TGTGCCACCAGCCGCCGGGACAGAAGACAGCCCCAGCATTTT.

J is TRBJ1-4 and V is TRBV15; no clear D. Deletions cut 0 bases from V and 7 bases from J, with 9 bases between. There are 14 residues in the CDR3. Per the germline V gene, CDR1 is LNHNV and CDR2 is YYDKDF (reference sequence). CDR3 sequence reads: CATSREAGSEKLFF. The CDR3 nucleotides read TGTGCCACCAGCAGAGAGGCAGGCTCTGAAAAACTGTTTTTT.

This chain connects TRBV28 to TRBJ2-5, with 8 nucleotides matching TRBD1. The CDR3 runs 16 residues. The ends lost 3 bases at V and 1 base at J; junction bases unmatched: 7. Germline CDR1 and CDR2: MDHEN and SYDVKM. The CDR3 region is CASSLSLTGGQETQYF. The CDR3 DNA is TGTGCCAGCAGTTTGAGCCTCACAGGGGGCCAAGAGACCCAGTACTTC. The full variable domain, rest sourced from reference TRBV28 and TRBJ2-5, is DVKVTQSSRYLVKRTGEKVFLECVQDMDHENMFWYRQDPGLGLRLIYFSYDVKMKEKGDIPEGYSVSREKKERFSLILESASTNQTSMYLCASSLSLTGGQETQYFGPGTRLLVL.

This clone was seen once. The chain combines TRBV30 with TRBJ2-3; TRBD1 or TRBD2 may be the D gene (6 bases each). This CDR3 has 13 residues. Per the germline V gene, CDR1 is GTSNPN and CDR2 is SVGIG (reference sequence). V lost 5 bases and J lost 0, with 9 bases in between. CDR3 in amino acids: CAWEGGSTDTQYF. CDR3 bases: TGTGCCTGGGAGGGGGGCAGCACAGATACGCAGTATTTT. The full variable domain, completed using reference TRBV30 and TRBJ2-3, is SQTIHQWPATLVQPVGSPLSLECTVEGTSNPNLYWYRQAAGRGLQLLFYSVGIGQISSEVPQNLSASRPQDRQFILSSKKLLLSDSGFYLCAWEGGSTDTQYFGPGTRLTVL.

The CDR3 nucleotides read TGTGCCAGCAGTCCCCGGACAGGCTCCTACAATGAGCAGTTCTTC. It encodes CASSPRTGSYNEQFF. The chain links TRBV27 to TRBJ2-1; 7 nucleotides match TRBD1. This CDR3 is 15 amino acids long. Germline CDR1 reads MNHEY; CDR2 reads SMNVEV (reference sequence). The V gene end was trimmed by 5 bases and the J gene end by 0 bases; junction bases not matched to a gene: 4.

The chain has TRBV6-5 and TRBJ1-1; D not resolved. Germline CDR1 is MNHEY and CDR2 is SVGAGI. The CDR3 sequence is 11 residues long. V lost 6 bases and J lost 10, with 12 bases in between. The CDR3 DNA is TGTGCCAGCAGCCCGAGGTCGGTAGCTTTCTTT. As protein: CASSPRSVAFF.